These T cell receptor beta chains were read from a single sample in a study of blood T cell repertoires in COVID-19. Clones were read by immunoSEQ multiplex PCR, and TCRdb kept only the in-frame ones, dropping some. The data show 75,000 to 85,000 clones, roughly 84% seen once. Sequencing was done on a sample of peripheral blood. Every receptor here comes from a man in his sixties with COVID-19, enrolled during active disease. CDR3s include the opening cysteine and the closing phenylalanine or tryptophan. The order of the fields is V gene, D gene, J gene, clone size, CDR3 DNA, CDR3 protein. A D gene is named only where the DNA matches it firmly. Some rows have no size entry. The others give once, few or many, or a class for an expanded clone.

>TRBV9|.|TRBJ2-5|.
TGTGCCAGCAGCGTAGGTTGGTTAGTGGAGACCCAGTACTTC
CASSVGWLVETQYF
>TRBV5-1|.|TRBJ2-7|.
TGCGCCAGCAGCTTGTCCCGCGAGCAGTACTTC
CASSLSREQYF
>TRBV10-1|TRBD1|TRBJ2-7|.
TGCGCCAGCAGTGAGGGGACAGGGGGCCCCTACGAGCAGTACTTC
CASSEGTGGPYEQYF
>TRBV19|.|TRBJ1-5|.
TGTGCCAGTAGTATAGAGGGCTTCCAGCCCCAGCATTTT
CASSIEGFQPQHF
>TRBV10-3|.|TRBJ1-5|.
TGTGCCATCAGTGAGTCCGGGAGGGGAAGCAATCAGCCCCAGCATTTT
CAISESGRGSNQPQHF
>TRBV7-6|.|TRBJ1-6|.
TGTGCCAGCAGCCGGGGGACTTGGGGAGGTTCACCCCTCCACTTT
CASSRGTWGGSPLHF
>TRBV9|.|TRBJ1-5|few
TGTGCCAGCAGCTCGGACAACAATCAGCCCCAGCATTTT
CASSSDNNQPQHF
>TRBV15|.|TRBJ2-1|.
TGTGCCACCAGCAGAGATTCCGCTAGGTATGAGCAGTTCTTC
CATSRDSARYEQFF
>TRBV7-9|TRBD1|TRBJ1-3|.
TGTGCCAGCAGCTCAAACGACAGGGCAGCTGGAAACACCATATATTTT
CASSSNDRAAGNTIYF
>TRBV9|TRBD2|TRBJ2-1|few
TGTGCCAGCAGCCGCGGGGGGAGTTCCTACAATGAGCAGTTCTTC
CASSRGGSSYNEQFF
>TRBV7-9|TRBD2|TRBJ2-1|.
TGTGCCAGCAGCTTATCGGGGGGGCCCAATGAGCAGTTCTTC
CASSLSGGPNEQFF
>TRBV12-5|.|TRBJ1-5|.
TGTGCTAGTGGTACAGCAGAACAGCCCCAGCATTTT
CASGTAEQPQHF
>TRBV19|TRBD1|TRBJ2-4|.
TGTGCCAGTAGTAACTCCCCGACAGGGGGCAAAAACATTCAGTACTTC
CASSNSPTGGKNIQYF
>TRBV29-1|TRBD1|TRBJ2-7|.
TGCAGCGTTGAGGTGACAGGGAGCGAGCAGTACTTC
CSVEVTGSEQYF
>TRBV15|.|TRBJ2-3|.
TGTGCCACCAGCAGAGACGCGGGGGCGAACACAGATACGCAGTATTTT
CATSRDAGANTDTQYF
>TRBV6-1|.|TRBJ2-6|.
TGTGCCAGCAGTGAGGCTAGGTCCGCTGGGGCCAACGTCCTGACTTTC
CASSEARSAGANVLTF
>TRBV3-1/TRBV3-2|.|TRBJ2-2|.
TGTGCCAGCAGCCGCGAAGTCGGGGAGCTGTTTTTT
CASSREVGELFF
>TRBV4-1|.|TRBJ2-3|.
TGCGCCAGCAGCCAAGAGGGAGCAGATACGCAGTATTTT
CASSQEGADTQYF